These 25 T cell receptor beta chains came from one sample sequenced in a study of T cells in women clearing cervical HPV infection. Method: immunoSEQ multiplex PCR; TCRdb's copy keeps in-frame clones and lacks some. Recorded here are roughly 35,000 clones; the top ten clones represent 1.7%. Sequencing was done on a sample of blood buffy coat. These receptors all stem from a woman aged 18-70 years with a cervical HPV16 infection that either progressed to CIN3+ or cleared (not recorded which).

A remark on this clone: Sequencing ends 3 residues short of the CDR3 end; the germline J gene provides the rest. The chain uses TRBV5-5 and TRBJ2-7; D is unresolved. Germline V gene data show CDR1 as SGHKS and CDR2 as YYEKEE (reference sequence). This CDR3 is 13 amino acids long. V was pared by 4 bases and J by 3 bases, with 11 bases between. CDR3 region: CASSPTPDYEQYF. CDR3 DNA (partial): TGTGCCAGCAGCCCCACACCAGACTACGAG.

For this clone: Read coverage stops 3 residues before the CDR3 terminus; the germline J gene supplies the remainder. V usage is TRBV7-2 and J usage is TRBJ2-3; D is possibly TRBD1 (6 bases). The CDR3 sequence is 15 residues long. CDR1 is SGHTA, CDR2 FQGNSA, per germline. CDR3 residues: CASSPGVASQETQYF. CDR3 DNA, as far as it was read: TGTGCCAGCAGCCCAGGGGTGGCTTCCCAAGAGACG.

CDR3 DNA (partial): TGTGCCAGCAGTGGGAGGGGGGGAGGAAGGGATCAGCCG. It translates to CASSGRGGGRDQP. The complete CDR3 reads CASSGRGGGRDQPQYF. The chain employs TRBV2 and TRBJ2-3; TRBD2 might be the D (7 bases). The CDR3 end is not reached by the read, which stops 3 residues before it; the germline J gene fills it in. The CDR3 extends over 16 amino acids. From germline, CDR1 is SNHLY and CDR2 FYNNEI.

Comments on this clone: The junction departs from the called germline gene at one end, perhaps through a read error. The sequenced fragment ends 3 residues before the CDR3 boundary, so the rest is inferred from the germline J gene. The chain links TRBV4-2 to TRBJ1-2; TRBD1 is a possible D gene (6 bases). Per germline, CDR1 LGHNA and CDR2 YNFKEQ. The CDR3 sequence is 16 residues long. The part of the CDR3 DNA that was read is TGCGCCAGCAGCCAAGGGCTAGGACAGAGGTCCGGAGGC. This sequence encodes CASSQGLGQRSGG. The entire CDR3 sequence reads CASSQGLGQRSGGYTF.

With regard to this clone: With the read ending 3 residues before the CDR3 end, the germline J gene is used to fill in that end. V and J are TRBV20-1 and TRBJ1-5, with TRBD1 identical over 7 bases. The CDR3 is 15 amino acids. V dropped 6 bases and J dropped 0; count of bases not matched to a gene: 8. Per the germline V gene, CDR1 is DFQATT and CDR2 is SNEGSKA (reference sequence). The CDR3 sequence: CSAGDSHYSNQPQHF. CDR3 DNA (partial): TGCAGTGCGGGGGACAGTCACTATAGCAATCAGCCC.

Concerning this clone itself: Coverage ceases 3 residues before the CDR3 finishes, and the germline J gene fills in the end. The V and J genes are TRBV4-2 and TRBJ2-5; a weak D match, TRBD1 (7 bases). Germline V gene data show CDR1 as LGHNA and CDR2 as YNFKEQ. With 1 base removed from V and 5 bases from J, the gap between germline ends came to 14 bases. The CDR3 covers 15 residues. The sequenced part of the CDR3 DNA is TGTGCCAGCAGCCAAGTGGCAGGGGGGCTGGAGACC. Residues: CASSQVAGGLET. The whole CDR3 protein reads CASSQVAGGLETQYF.

The part of the CDR3 DNA that was read is TGTGCCAGCCTGGGGAGGGGGGAAAAA. Translated: CASLGRGEK. The whole CDR3 sequence reads CASLGRGEKLFF. This chain connects TRBV11-2 to TRBJ1-4; TRBD1 is a possible D gene (6 bases). The read gets to within 3 residues of the CDR3 end, and the germline J gene fills in the rest. V was trimmed by 8 bases and J by 8 bases, leaving 12 bases between them. The length of the CDR3 is 12 residues. CDR1 is SGHAT, CDR2 FQNNGV, per germline.

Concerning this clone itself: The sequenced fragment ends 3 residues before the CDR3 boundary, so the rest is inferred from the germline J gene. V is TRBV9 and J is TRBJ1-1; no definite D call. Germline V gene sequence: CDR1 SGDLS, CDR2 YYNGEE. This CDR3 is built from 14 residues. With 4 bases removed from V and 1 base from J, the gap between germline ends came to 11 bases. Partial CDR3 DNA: TGTGCCAGCAGCCCCCGCGGGGAGAACACTGAA. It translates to CASSPRGENTE. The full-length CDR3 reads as CASSPRGENTEAFF.

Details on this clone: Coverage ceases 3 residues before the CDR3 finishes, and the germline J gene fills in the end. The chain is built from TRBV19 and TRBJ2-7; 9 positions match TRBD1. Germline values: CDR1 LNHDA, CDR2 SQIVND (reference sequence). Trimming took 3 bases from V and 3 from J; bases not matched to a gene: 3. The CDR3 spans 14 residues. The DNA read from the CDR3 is TGTGCCAGTAGTATGGGGGGACAGGGCTACGAG. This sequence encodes CASSMGGQGYE. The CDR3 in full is CASSMGGQGYEQYF.

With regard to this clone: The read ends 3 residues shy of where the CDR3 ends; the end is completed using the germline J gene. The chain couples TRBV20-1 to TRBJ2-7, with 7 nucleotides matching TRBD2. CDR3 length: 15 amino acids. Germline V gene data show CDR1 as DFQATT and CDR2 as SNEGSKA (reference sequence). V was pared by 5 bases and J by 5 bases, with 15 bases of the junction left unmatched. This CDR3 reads CSAGGGTQEVDEQYF. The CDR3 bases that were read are TGCAGTGCTGGGGGGGGGACCCAAGAAGTGGACGAG.

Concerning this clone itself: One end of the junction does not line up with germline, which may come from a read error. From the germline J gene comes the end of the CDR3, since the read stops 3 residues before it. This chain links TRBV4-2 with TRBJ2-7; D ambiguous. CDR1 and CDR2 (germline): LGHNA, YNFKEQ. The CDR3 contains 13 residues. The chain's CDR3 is CASSHTSSYEQYF. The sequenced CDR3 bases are TGCGCCAGCAGCCATACTTCCTCCTACGAG.

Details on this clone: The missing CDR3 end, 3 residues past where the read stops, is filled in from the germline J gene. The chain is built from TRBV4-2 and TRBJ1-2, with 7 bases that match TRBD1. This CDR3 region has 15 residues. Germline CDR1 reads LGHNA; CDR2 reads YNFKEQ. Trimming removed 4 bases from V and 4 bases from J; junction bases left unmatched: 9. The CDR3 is CASSPSAQGIYGYTF. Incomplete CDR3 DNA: TGTGCCAGCAGCCCCAGTGCACAGGGGATCTATGGC.

The CDR3 reads CASSFESGTGISPLFF. Incomplete CDR3 DNA: TGTGCCAGCAGCTTCGAATCCGGGACAGGGATTTCACCA. The V call is TRBV7-8, the J call TRBJ1-4; 9 positions agree with TRBD1. With the read ending 3 residues before the CDR3 end, the germline J gene is used to fill in that end. The germline gives CDR1 SGHVS, CDR2 FQNEAQ. This CDR3 is 16 amino acids long.

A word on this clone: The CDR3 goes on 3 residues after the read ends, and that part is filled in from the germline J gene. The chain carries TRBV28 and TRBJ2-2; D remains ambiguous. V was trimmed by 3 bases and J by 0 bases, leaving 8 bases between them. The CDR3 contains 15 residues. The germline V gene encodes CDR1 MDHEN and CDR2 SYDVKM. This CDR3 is CASSFSAANTGELFF. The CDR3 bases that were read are TGTGCCAGCAGTTTCAGCGCAGCGAACACCGGGGAG.

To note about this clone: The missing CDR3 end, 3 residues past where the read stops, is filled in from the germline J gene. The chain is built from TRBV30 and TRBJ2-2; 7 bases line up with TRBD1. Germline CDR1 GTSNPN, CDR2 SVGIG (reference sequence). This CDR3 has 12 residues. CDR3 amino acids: CAFDRDSEKLFF. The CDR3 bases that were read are TGTGCCTTTGACCGGGACAGTGAAAAG.

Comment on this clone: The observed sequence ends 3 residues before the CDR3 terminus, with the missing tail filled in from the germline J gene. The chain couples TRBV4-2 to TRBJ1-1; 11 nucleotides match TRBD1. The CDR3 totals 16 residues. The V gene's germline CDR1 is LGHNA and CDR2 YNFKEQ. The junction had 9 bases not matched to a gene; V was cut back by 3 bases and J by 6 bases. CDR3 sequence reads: CASSQLPGQGAAEAFF. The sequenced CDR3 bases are TGTGCCAGCAGCCAGCTCCCCGGACAGGGGGCTGCTGAA.

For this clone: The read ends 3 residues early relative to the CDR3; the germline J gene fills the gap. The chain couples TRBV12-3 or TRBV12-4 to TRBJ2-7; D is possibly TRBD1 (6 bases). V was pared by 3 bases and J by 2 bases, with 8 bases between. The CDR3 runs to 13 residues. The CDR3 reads CASSFGTTYEQYF. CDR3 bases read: TGTGCCAGCAGTTTCGGGACAACCTACGAG.

CDR3 bases read: TGTGCCAGCAGTGGGGACAGGGGGGGAACTGAA. It translates to CASSGDRGGTE. The whole CDR3 sequence is CASSGDRGGTEAFF. The rearrangement joins TRBV2 to TRBJ1-1; TRBD1 matches at 11 bases. The CDR3 end falls 3 residues outside the read, so it is completed with the germline J gene. This CDR3 has 14 residues. The germline V gene encodes CDR1 SNHLY and CDR2 FYNNEI. Trimming cost V 4 bases and J 5 bases; bases outside gene matches: 3.

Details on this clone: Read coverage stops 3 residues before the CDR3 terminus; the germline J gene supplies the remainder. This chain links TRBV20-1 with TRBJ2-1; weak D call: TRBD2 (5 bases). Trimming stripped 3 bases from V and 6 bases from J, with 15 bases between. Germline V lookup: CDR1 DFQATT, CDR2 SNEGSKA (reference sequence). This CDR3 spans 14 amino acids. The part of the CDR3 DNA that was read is TGCAGTGCTAGGGGCCACGGGGATCTCAATGAG. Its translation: CSARGHGDLNE. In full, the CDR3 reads CSARGHGDLNEQFF.

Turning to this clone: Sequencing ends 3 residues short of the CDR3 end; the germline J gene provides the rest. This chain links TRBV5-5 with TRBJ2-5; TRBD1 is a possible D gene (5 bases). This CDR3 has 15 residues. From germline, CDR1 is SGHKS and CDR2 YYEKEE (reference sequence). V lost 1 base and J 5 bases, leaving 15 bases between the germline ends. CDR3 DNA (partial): TGTGCCAGCAGCTTGCGAACAGGAAGTACGGAGACC. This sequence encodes CASSLRTGSTET. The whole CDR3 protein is CASSLRTGSTETQYF.

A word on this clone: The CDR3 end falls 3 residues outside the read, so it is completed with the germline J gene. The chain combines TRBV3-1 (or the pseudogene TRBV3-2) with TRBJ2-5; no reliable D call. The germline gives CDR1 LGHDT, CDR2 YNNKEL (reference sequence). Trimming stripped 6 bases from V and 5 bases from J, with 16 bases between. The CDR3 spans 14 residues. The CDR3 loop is CASRRSGNRETQYF. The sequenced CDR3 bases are TGTGCCAGCAGACGGTCAGGAAATCGGGAGACC.

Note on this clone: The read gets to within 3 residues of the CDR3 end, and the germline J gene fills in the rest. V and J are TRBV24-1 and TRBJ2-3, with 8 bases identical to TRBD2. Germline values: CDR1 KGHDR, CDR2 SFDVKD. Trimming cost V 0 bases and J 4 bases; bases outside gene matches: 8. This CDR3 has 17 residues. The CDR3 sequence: CATSDLGPGGLADTQYF. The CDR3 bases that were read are TGTGCCACCAGTGATTTGGGCCCGGGGGGGCTGGCAGATACG.

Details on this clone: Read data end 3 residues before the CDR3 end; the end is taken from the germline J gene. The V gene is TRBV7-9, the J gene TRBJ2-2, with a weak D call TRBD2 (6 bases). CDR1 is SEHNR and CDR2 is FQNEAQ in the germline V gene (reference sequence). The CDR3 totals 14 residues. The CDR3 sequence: CASSPRDFREKLFF. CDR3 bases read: TGTGCCAGCAGCCCTCGGGACTTCCGTGAAAAG.

The covered CDR3 bases are TGTGCCAGCAGGGCGTCCGGGACAGGGGAATACAATGAG. Protein product: CASRASGTGEYNE. The whole CDR3 is CASRASGTGEYNEQFF. The gene calls are TRBV2 and TRBJ2-1, with 10 bases that match TRBD1. The read ends 3 residues before the CDR3 terminus; that terminus is restored from the germline J gene. Unmatched junction bases numbered 9, after V lost 6 bases and J lost 4 bases. This CDR3 comprises 16 residues. From germline, CDR1 is SNHLY and CDR2 FYNNEI.

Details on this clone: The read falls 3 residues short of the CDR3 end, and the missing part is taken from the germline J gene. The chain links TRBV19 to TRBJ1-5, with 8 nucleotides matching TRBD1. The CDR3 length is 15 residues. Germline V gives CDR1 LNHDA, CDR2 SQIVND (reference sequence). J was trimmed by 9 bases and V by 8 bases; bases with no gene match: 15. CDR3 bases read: TGTGCCAGTTCTCCGGACAGGGAGGGTAGATGGCCC. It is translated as CASSPDREGRWP. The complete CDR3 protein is CASSPDREGRWPQHF.